The 3 T cell receptor beta chains below all came from one sample that was sequenced in a study of blood T cell repertoires in COVID-19. Clones were sequenced by immunoSEQ multiplex PCR, and TCRdb holds only the in-frame ones, with some missing. The sample holds approximately 220,000 clones, around nine tenths seen once. The sample consisted of PBMCs or T cells enriched from blood (not recorded which). The receptors were gathered from a woman in her 30s who had been exposed to COVID-19.

Turning to this clone: Other DNA sequences of this sample code for an identical CDR3. This chain links TRBV29-1 with TRBJ1-3; D is ambiguous. The CDR3 totals 14 residues. Germline V lookup: CDR1 SQVTM, CDR2 ANQGSEA. The V end lost 3 bases, the J end lost 0 bases, and 9 bases lay between the germline ends. CDR3 loop: CSVESGFSGNTIYF. DNA for the CDR3: TGCAGCGTTGAGTCGGGGTTCTCTGGAAACACCATATATTTT.

The chain has TRBV9 and TRBJ1-2, with D possibly matching TRBD1 (5 bases). The CDR3 is 15 amino acids. Deletions cut 4 bases from V and 1 base from J, with 14 bases between. The germline CDR1 and CDR2 sequences are SGDLS and YYNGEE. The CDR3 nucleotides read TGTGCCAGCAGCCTCGACAGCCATGATAACTATGGCTACACCTTC. It specifies CASSLDSHDNYGYTF.

The chain combines TRBV11-2 with TRBJ1-1, with TRBD1 identical over 9 bases. After removal of 1 base from V and 4 bases from J, the junction contained 13 bases not matched to a gene. Germline assignment: CDR1 SGHAT and CDR2 FQNNGV. This CDR3 is 18 amino acids long. CDR3 nucleotide sequence: TGTGCCAGCAGCTTAGGATGGGGAGACAGGGGGTTGGTCACTGAAGCTTTCTTT. Its translation: CASSLGWGDRGLVTEAFF.